The entry that follows covers one T cell receptor beta chain sequence. Its antigen is as yet unknown. Germline V gives CDR1 SGHTA, CDR2 FQGNSA. This CDR3 has 13 amino acids. Trimming removed 5 bases from V and 8 bases from J, with 10 bases in between. These data come from a study of T cells after yellow fever vaccination. On the study more broadly: Any fraction with a low cell number was prepared using SMART-Seq v4 Ultra Low Input. Study conclusions and caveats: Few clonotypes appeared in both CD4 and CD8 compartments.

Template-switching 5'RACE yielded the TCR cDNA; a universal primer site and UMIs were added in the process. TCRdb called the 5' RACE reads again in MiXCR, with one record for every CDR3 protein. The table records 450,000 to 550,000 distinct CDR3 sequences, around a fifth of them present only once. The chain uses TRBV7-2 and TRBJ1-6, with D possibly being TRBD1 (6 bases). This clonotype was obtained from a man younger than 30 who received the YFV17D yellow fever vaccine. Material: PBMCs, obtained less than 25 days after the first yellow fever vaccination. CDR3 sequence reads: CASSPGGYSPLHF. CDR3 nucleotide sequence: TGTGCCAGCAGCCCGGGGGGCTATTCACCCCTCCACTTT.